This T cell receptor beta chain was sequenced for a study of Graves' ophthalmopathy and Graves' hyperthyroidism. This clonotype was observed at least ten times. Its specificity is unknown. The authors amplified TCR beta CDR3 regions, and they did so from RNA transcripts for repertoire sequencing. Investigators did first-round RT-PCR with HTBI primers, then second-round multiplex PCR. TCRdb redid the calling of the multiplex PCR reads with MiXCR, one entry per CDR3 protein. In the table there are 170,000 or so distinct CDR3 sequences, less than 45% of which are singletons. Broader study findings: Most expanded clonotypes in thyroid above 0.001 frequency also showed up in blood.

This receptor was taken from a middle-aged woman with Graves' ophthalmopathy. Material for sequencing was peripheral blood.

CDR3: CASSVRDRPSINYGYTF. DNA for the CDR3: TGTGCCAGCAGCGTTCGAGACAGGCCATCCATTAACTATGGCTACACCTTC. The chain carries TRBV9 and TRBJ1-2; TRBD1 is a possible D gene (6 bases). Trimming shortened V by 2 bases and J by 1 base, and 18 bases separated the two germline ends. CDR3 size: 17 residues. Germline assignment: CDR1 SGDLS and CDR2 YYNGEE.